This T cell receptor beta chain stems from a study of blood T cell repertoires in COVID-19. Generated by immunoSEQ multiplex PCR, the TCRdb table keeps only in-frame clones and is missing some. The sample includes roughly 160,000 clones, about 85% of them seen just once. The CDR3 consists of 12 residues. The V end lost 1 base, the J end lost 4 bases, and 7 bases lay between the germline ends. Germline V gene lookup returns CDR1 SQVTM and CDR2 ANQGSEA. V usage is TRBV29-1 and J usage is TRBJ1-1; D gene uncertain. The origin of this receptor is a man in his forties with acute or convalescent COVID-19. Sequencing was done on a sample of peripheral blood. The CDR3 DNA sequence: TGCAGCGTTGAAGGGGAGTTCACTGAAGCTTTCTTT. Protein sequence: CSVEGEFTEAFF.